This T cell receptor (beta chain) is from a study of blood T cell repertoires in COVID-19. Overall study: Both acute and convalescent COVID-19 samples were obtained from the United States, Italy and Spain. The analysed material was cDNA or gDNA that came from T cells, B-cell-depleted T cells, or PBMCs.

V shed 1 base and J shed 5 bases, with 11 bases lying between them. From germline, CDR1 is LNHNV and CDR2 YYDKDF (reference sequence). The CDR3 has 14 amino acids. Only in-frame clones appear in the TCRdb table, and some are missing; sequencing was by immunoSEQ multiplex PCR. The sample has more than 250,000 clones, around 89% seen once; the top ten hold under 6.5%. The source material was peripheral blood. The TCR originated in a man younger than 30 who had recovered from COVID-19. The chain joins TRBV15 to TRBJ1-1; D is unresolved. CDR3 sequence (DNA): TGTGCCACCAGCAGAGTGTTAGAAGTTACTGAAGCTTTCTTT. Encoded protein: CATSRVLEVTEAFF.